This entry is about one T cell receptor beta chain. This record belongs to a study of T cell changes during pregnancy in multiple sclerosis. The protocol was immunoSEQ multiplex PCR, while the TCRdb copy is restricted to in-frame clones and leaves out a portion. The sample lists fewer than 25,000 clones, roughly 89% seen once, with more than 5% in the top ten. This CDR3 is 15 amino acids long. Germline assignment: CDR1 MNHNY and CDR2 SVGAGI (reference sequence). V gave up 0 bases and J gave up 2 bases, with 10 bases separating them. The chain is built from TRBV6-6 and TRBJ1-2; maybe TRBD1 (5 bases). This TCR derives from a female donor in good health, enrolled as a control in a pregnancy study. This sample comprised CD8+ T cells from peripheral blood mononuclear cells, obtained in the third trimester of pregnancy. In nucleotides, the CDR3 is TGTGCCAGCAGTTACTCTGACAGACGGAACTATGGCTACACCTTC. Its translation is CASSYSDRRNYGYTF.